This T cell receptor (beta chain) is from a study of cytomegalovirus exposure and HLA in healthy donors. 60 Vbeta and 13 Jbeta primers were used in PCR. TCRdb's table, derived via immunoSEQ multiplex PCR, lists solely in-frame clones and lacks some. The data show 95,000 to 100,000 clones, with 9.4% seen just once and about 5% held by the top ten. V was pared by 5 bases and J by 1 base, with 15 bases between. Germline V gene lookup returns CDR1 MNHEY and CDR2 SVGAGI. The CDR3 runs 15 residues. Findings and caveats of the study: Later on, an analysis showed TCR association rates differing by HLA locus, with DRB1 the most and HLA-C the fewest.

This clone has only a few counts. Its target is unknown. This sequence was found in a man over 45 in good health and CMV-seropositive. The V call is TRBV6-5, the J call TRBJ2-7; D perhaps matches TRBD1 (6 bases). The sample comprised PBMCs. CDR3 DNA: TGTGCCAGCAGTCTCACAGGGTTAAGTTCCTACGAGCAGTACTTC. It yields the protein CASSLTGLSSYEQYF.